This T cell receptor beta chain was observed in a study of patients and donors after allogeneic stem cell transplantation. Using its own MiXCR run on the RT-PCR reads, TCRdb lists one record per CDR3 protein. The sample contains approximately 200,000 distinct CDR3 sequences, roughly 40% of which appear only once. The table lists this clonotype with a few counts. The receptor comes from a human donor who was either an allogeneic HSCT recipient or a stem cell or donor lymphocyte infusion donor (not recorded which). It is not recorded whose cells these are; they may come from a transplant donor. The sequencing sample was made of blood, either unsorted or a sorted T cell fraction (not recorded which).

CDR3 nucleotides: TGCAGTGCGGGGATTGTTGGGGGAAACACCATATATTTT. Its protein is CSAGIVGGNTIYF. V and J are TRBV20-1 and TRBJ1-3; D not resolved. In germline, CDR1 is DFQATT, CDR2 SNEGSKA (reference sequence). The V end was cut by 6 bases, the J end by 4 bases, with 13 bases between. The CDR3 is 13 residues long.